The 22 T cell receptor beta chains reported below all come from one sample, sequenced in a study of cytomegalovirus exposure and HLA in healthy donors. With 60 Vbeta and 13 Jbeta primers, the PCR was carried out. Sequencing used immunoSEQ multiplex PCR; TCRdb keeps in-frame clones, though not all of them. The sample table includes tens of thousands of clones. Input material: PBMCs. The receptors were gathered from a woman in her thirties or forties in good health and CMV-seronegative.

This chain uses TRBV6-5 with TRBJ2-3, with D uncertain. CDR3 length: 13 amino acids. V shed 5 bases and J shed 0 bases, with 6 bases lying between them. Germline CDR1 and CDR2: MNHEY and SVGAGI. CDR3 sequence (DNA): TGTGCCAGCAGTAGAGCTAGCACAGATACGCAGTATTTT. This gives the protein CASSRASTDTQYF.

V and J are TRBV4-3 and TRBJ2-3; 7 nucleotides agree with TRBD2. J gave up 1 base and V 4 bases, and 8 bases lay outside the gene matches. The V gene's germline CDR1 is LGHNA and CDR2 YSLEER. This CDR3 region has 16 residues. This CDR3 reads CASSRAGRVGTDTQYF. The CDR3 DNA is TGCGCCAGCAGCCGAGCGGGGCGTGTGGGCACAGATACGCAGTATTTT.

This chain links TRBV5-6 with TRBJ1-2; D may be TRBD1 (5 bases). CDR1 SGHDT and CDR2 YYEEEE come from the germline V gene. V was trimmed by 0 bases and J by 6 bases, leaving 9 bases between them. This CDR3 contains 13 residues. In DNA, the CDR3 is TGTGCCAGCAGCTTGGGACAGAGGCATGGCTACACCTTC. Its translation: CASSLGQRHGYTF.

This chain links TRBV14 with TRBJ1-1; 9 bases are a match to TRBD1. Per germline, CDR1 SGHDN and CDR2 FVKESK. Trimming took 4 bases from V and 5 from J; bases not matched to a gene: 5. The CDR3 is made up of 14 amino acids. Written as DNA, the CDR3 is TGTGCCAGCAGCCCGACAGGGGGAAGTACTGAAGCTTTCTTT. It translates to CASSPTGGSTEAFF.

Here the CDR3 DNA reads TGTGCCAGCAGCTTAGGCGGCGGGAGGAACACCGGGGAGCTGTTTTTT. Amino acids: CASSLGGGRNTGELFF. The chain has TRBV13 and TRBJ2-2; the match to TRBD2 covers 7 bases. Losses at the gene ends were 0 bases for V and 1 base for J; bases not matched to a gene: 2. The length of the CDR3 is 16 residues. The germline gives CDR1 PRHDT, CDR2 FYEKMQ (reference sequence).

The rearrangement joins TRBV4-3 to TRBJ2-1; 11 positions match TRBD2. The CDR3 has 18 amino acids. J was trimmed by 10 bases and V by 0 bases; bases with no gene match: 14. Germline V gene lookup returns CDR1 LGHNA and CDR2 YSLEER. The CDR3 DNA follows: TGCGCCAGCAGCCAAGATCTTCCCCAACTAGCGGGAGAAGTAGAGCAGTTCTTC. Translating it yields CASSQDLPQLAGEVEQFF.

V is TRBV28 and J is TRBJ1-2; 8 nucleotides line up with TRBD1. CDR1 and CDR2 (germline): MDHEN, SYDVKM. Unmatched junction bases numbered 7, after V lost 5 bases and J lost 2 bases. This CDR3 spans 15 amino acids. The chain's CDR3 is CASSPHWTGNYGYTF. The CDR3 DNA reads as TGTGCCAGCAGTCCTCACTGGACAGGGAACTATGGCTACACCTTC.

The chain links TRBV7-9 to TRBJ2-7, with a weak D call TRBD1 (5 bases). V gave up 4 bases and J gave up 0 bases, with 7 bases separating them. This CDR3 comprises 13 residues. Germline loops: CDR1 SEHNR, CDR2 FQNEAQ (reference sequence). CDR3 in DNA: TGTGCCAGCAGCTCCAGGGTCTCCTACGAGCAGTACTTC. It translates to CASSSRVSYEQYF.

As regards this clone: This specimen includes other DNA sequences encoding the same CDR3. CDR3 region: CAWSAGQANSPLHF. Written as DNA, the CDR3 is TGTGCCTGGAGTGCTGGACAAGCCAATTCACCCCTCCACTTT. J is TRBJ1-6 and V is TRBV30; TRBD1 might be the D (5 bases). Germline V gene sequence: CDR1 GTSNPN, CDR2 SVGIG (reference sequence). Trimming took off 1 base at V and 7 bases at J, with 11 bases between the two ends. The CDR3 is 14 amino acids.

The rearrangement links TRBV20-1 to TRBJ1-2; a weak D match, TRBD1 (5 bases). With 6 bases removed from V and 4 bases from J, the gap between germline ends came to 9 bases. CDR3 length: 11 amino acids. Per germline, CDR1 DFQATT and CDR2 SNEGSKA (reference sequence). The CDR3 coding sequence is TGCAGTGCGTGGGGGGGCTATGGCTACACCTTC. Protein product: CSAWGGYGYTF.

The chain couples TRBV4-3 to TRBJ1-5; 8 bases agree with TRBD1. In germline, CDR1 is LGHNA, CDR2 YSLEER. This CDR3 contains 17 residues. The V and J ends lost 1 base and 7 bases, in that order; junction bases with no gene match: 12. The CDR3 sequence: CASSQAPGGQGAQPQHF. CDR3 nucleotide sequence: TGCGCCAGCAGCCAAGCGCCAGGAGGGCAGGGGGCACAGCCCCAGCATTTT.

The V and J genes are TRBV29-1 and TRBJ2-7; weak D call: TRBD1 (5 bases). The CDR3 is 15 amino acids. With 0 bases removed from V and 6 bases from J, the gap between germline ends came to 18 bases. The V gene's germline CDR1 is SQVTM and CDR2 ANQGSEA. In nucleotides, the CDR3 is TGCAGCGTTGAAGAACCTTCAGGGAACTATGGCGAGCAGTACTTC. Protein: CSVEEPSGNYGEQYF.

V gene TRBV7-8 combines with J gene TRBJ2-5; the match to TRBD2 covers 9 bases. The CDR3 extends over 15 amino acids. Germline-derived CDR1 and CDR2 are SGHVS and FQNEAQ. J was trimmed by 5 bases and V by 6 bases; bases with no gene match: 10. This CDR3 is CASRPSGALGETQYF. In nucleotides, the CDR3 is TGTGCCAGCAGACCTAGCGGGGCCTTGGGGGAGACCCAGTACTTC. Full variable domain (rest looked up from reference TRBV7-8 and TRBJ2-5): GAGVSQSPRYKVAKRGQDVALRCDPISGHVSLFWYQQALGQGPEFLTYFQNEAQLDKSGLPSDRFFAERPEGSVSTLKIQRTQQEDSAVYLCASRPSGALGETQYFGPGTRLLVL.

The chain uses TRBV5-6 and TRBJ1-2, with TRBD1 matching over 8 bases. Per germline, CDR1 SGHDT and CDR2 YYEEEE. V dropped 4 bases and J dropped 8; count of bases not matched to a gene: 7. The CDR3 has 13 amino acids. CDR3 in DNA: TGTGCCAGCAGCCCGGCAGGGGGCGGGGGCTACACCTTC. Its translation: CASSPAGGGGYTF.

The chain couples TRBV29-1 to TRBJ2-1; the match to TRBD1 covers 7 bases. Germline-derived CDR1 and CDR2 are SQVTM and ANQGSEA. This CDR3 has 15 residues. The junction had 9 bases not matched to a gene; V was cut back by 7 bases and J by 0 bases. DNA for the CDR3: TGCAGCGCCCAAAAGGACAGGAGCTCCTACAATGAGCAGTTCTTC. Amino acids: CSAQKDRSSYNEQFF.

V usage is TRBV11-2 and J usage is TRBJ1-2, with D possibly matching TRBD1 (5 bases). The CDR3 contains 15 residues. Trimming took off 0 bases at V and 6 bases at J, with 14 bases between the two ends. Germline-derived CDR1 and CDR2 are SGHAT and FQNNGV. The chain's CDR3 is CASSLDGGRFNGYTF. CDR3 DNA sequence: TGTGCCAGCAGCTTAGACGGGGGACGATTCAATGGCTACACCTTC.

The chain carries TRBV2 and TRBJ2-1, with 10 nucleotides matching TRBD2. This CDR3 is built from 15 residues. Trimming removed 1 base from V and 7 bases from J; junction bases left unmatched: 4. Germline V lookup: CDR1 SNHLY, CDR2 FYNNEI. The CDR3 protein is CASSEGLAGVNEQFF. The CDR3 DNA sequence: TGTGCCAGCAGTGAAGGTCTAGCGGGAGTGAATGAGCAGTTCTTC.

The chain couples TRBV4-3 to TRBJ2-5; maybe TRBD2 (5 bases). The CDR3 is 15 amino acids. The germline V and J ends were trimmed by 1 base and 4 bases, with 13 bases remaining between them. The germline CDR1 and CDR2 sequences are LGHNA and YSLEER. For the CDR3, the DNA is TGCGCCAGCAGCCAAGGGGTCTCGGAGGCAGAGACCCAGTACTTC. Translating gives CASSQGVSEAETQYF.

V and J are TRBV30 and TRBJ2-7, with 10 positions matching TRBD2. Germline V gives CDR1 GTSNPN, CDR2 SVGIG (reference sequence). The CDR3 is 14 residues long. V shed 4 bases, J shed 2 bases, and the junction held 5 bases outside the gene matches. CDR3 amino acids: CAWTSGGVPYEQYF. The CDR3 bases are TGTGCCTGGACCAGCGGGGGGGTTCCCTACGAGCAGTACTTC.

This chain joins TRBV11-2 and TRBJ1-1, with a weak D call TRBD1 (6 bases). CDR1 is SGHAT, CDR2 FQNNGV, per germline. With 0 bases removed from V and 5 bases from J, the gap between germline ends came to 7 bases. The CDR3 is made up of 13 amino acids. The CDR3 loop is CASSLEQGTEAFF. CDR3 bases: TGTGCCAGCAGCTTAGAACAGGGTACTGAAGCTTTCTTT.

The V and J genes are TRBV28 and TRBJ2-2; a weak D match, TRBD2 (6 bases). Germline V gives CDR1 MDHEN, CDR2 SYDVKM. The CDR3 loop spans 15 amino acids. Trimming removed 2 bases from V and 4 bases from J, with 11 bases in between. DNA of the CDR3: TGTGCCAGCAGTTTAGGGGGACTCCTCACCGGGGAGCTGTTTTTT. Protein product: CASSLGGLLTGELFF.

The rearrangement joins TRBV5-1 to TRBJ1-5; TRBD1 matches 9 bases. Germline V gene data show CDR1 as SGHRS and CDR2 as YFSETQ. The CDR3 covers 13 residues. V shed 4 bases, J shed 6 bases, and the junction held 2 bases outside the gene matches. The CDR3 loop is CASSPTGGQPQHF. Written as DNA, the CDR3 is TGCGCCAGCAGCCCGACAGGGGGTCAGCCCCAGCATTTT.